Sequencing of this T cell receptor (beta chain) was carried out in a study of blood T cell repertoires in COVID-19. On the study more broadly: Material from acute and convalescent COVID-19 was sourced from the United States, Italy and Spain. PBMCs, B-cell-depleted T cells, or T cells provided the cDNA or gDNA that made up the material.

The CDR3 is 13 amino acids. CDR1 is MRHNA and CDR2 is SNTAGT in the germline V gene. The germline V and J ends were trimmed by 0 bases and 8 bases, with 10 bases remaining between them. In the study's own analysis: Nucleated cell number was recorded as an estimate derived from reference gene primer amplification. Libraries were prepared by immunoSEQ multiplex PCR; TCRdb keeps only in-frame clonotypes and omits some of them. For V, J and clone size, that table is used; D and trimming come from the DNA. The sample contains around 130,000 clones, approximately 89% of which appear only once. The gene calls are TRBV6-4 and TRBJ1-2, with D maybe TRBD1 (5 bases). The sequence was obtained from a human donor in a cohort sampled during active COVID-19. The sample taken for sequencing was peripheral blood. The CDR3: CASSDSPGFGYTF. The DNA for the CDR3 is TGTGCCAGCAGTGACTCGCCAGGGTTCGGCTACACCTTC.